The source of this T cell receptor beta chain is a study of blood T cell repertoires in COVID-19. Study at large: Donors in the United States, Italy and Spain gave samples during acute or convalescent COVID-19. The analysed material was cDNA or gDNA that came from T cells, B-cell-depleted T cells, or PBMCs.

The table came from immunoSEQ multiplex PCR; TCRdb's copy has only in-frame clones and leaves some out. The data show fewer than 75,000 clones, roughly 90% seen once. The V end lost 5 bases, the J end lost 9 bases, and 16 bases lay between the germline ends. CDR1 is SGHAT, CDR2 FQNNGV, per germline. The CDR3 consists of 13 residues. This rearrangement joins TRBV11-2 to TRBJ1-1; D is unresolved. This TCR derives from a man aged 60-69 years with acute or convalescent COVID-19. What was sequenced was peripheral blood. CDR3 DNA: TGTGCCAGCAGCCCCCGGACTGCTTCAAAAGCTTTCTTT. Translating it yields CASSPRTASKAFF.